The 16 T cell receptor beta chains in this list originate from one sample, sequenced in a study of shared clonotypes between healthy human individuals. Clones were sequenced by immunoSEQ multiplex PCR, and TCRdb holds only the in-frame ones, with some missing. The profile covers about half a million clones, with more than 75% appearing a single time and around 13% taken by the ten largest. The sequencing input was PBMCs. These receptors came from a woman between 35 and 50 years old in good health. Some clones in this sample may be carry-over from other donors' samples.

This chain links TRBV18 with TRBJ1-5; TRBD1 is a possible D gene (5 bases). Looked up from germline, CDR1 is KGHSH and CDR2 is LQKENI. The CDR3 runs to 15 residues. The ends were cut back, 3 bases at V and 4 bases at J, with 13 bases in the middle. The CDR3 loop is CASSPPGDGNQPQHF. The CDR3 DNA is TGTGCCAGCTCACCCCCGGGGGACGGGAATCAGCCCCAGCATTTT.

This clone was picked up one time. The rearrangement joins TRBV12-5 to TRBJ1-2; D is ambiguous. Germline CDR1 LGHNT, CDR2 FRNRAP. The CDR3 sequence is 14 residues long. Trimming left V 3 bases short and J 4 bases short, with 12 bases between. The CDR3 DNA reads as TGTGCTAGTGGTTTCCAGACACAATCCTATGGCTACACCTTC. Its translation: CASGFQTQSYGYTF.

V and J are TRBV7-8 and TRBJ1-1, with D possibly TRBD1 on 6 matching bases. The CDR3 loop spans 13 amino acids. The V gene's germline CDR1 is SGHVS and CDR2 FQNEAQ. The ends were cut back, 5 bases at V and 5 bases at J, with 12 bases in the middle. CDR3 in DNA: TGTGCCAGCAGCCGAGACAGGCCAACTGAAGCTTTCTTT. This translates into CASSRDRPTEAFF.

The rearrangement joins TRBV28 to TRBJ2-5; the D gene is possibly TRBD2 (6 bases). With 6 bases removed from V and 2 bases from J, the gap between germline ends came to 22 bases. The CDR3 runs to 17 residues. Germline V gene data show CDR1 as MDHEN and CDR2 as SYDVKM. CDR3 in DNA: TGTGCCAGCAGCACCCCCCTGGGGGGATTGAGGCAAGAGACCCAGTACTTC. Protein sequence: CASSTPLGGLRQETQYF.

The chain has TRBV5-5 and TRBJ2-5, with 10 positions matching TRBD1. Unmatched junction bases numbered 14, after V lost 2 bases and J lost 4 bases. This CDR3 spans 18 amino acids. Looked up from germline, CDR1 is SGHKS and CDR2 is YYEKEE (reference sequence). The CDR3 sequence is CASSLGSLTGGLGETQYF. The CDR3 DNA reads TGTGCCAGCAGCTTAGGGTCCTTGACAGGGGGCCTGGGAGAGACCCAGTACTTC.

The chain employs TRBV5-1 and TRBJ1-5; TRBD1 matches 7 bases. The CDR3 is made up of 15 amino acids. CDR1 is SGHRS, CDR2 YFSETQ, per germline. V shed 4 bases, J shed 1 base, and the junction held 5 bases outside the gene matches. This CDR3 reads CASSPSGQSNQPQHF. The CDR3 DNA reads TGCGCCAGCAGCCCCTCGGGACAGAGCAATCAGCCCCAGCATTTT. The full variable domain, in which reference TRBV5-1 and TRBJ1-5 provide the parts outside the CDR3, is KAGVTQTPRYLIKTRGQQVTLSCSPISGHRSVSWYQQTPGQGLQFLFEYFSETQRNKGNFPGRFSGRQFSNSRSEMNVSTLELGDSALYLCASSPSGQSNQPQHFGDGTRLSIL.

The genes are TRBV27 and TRBJ1-4, with a weak D call TRBD1 (5 bases). Germline V gene lookup returns CDR1 MNHEY and CDR2 SMNVEV (reference sequence). V gave up 10 bases and J gave up 0 bases, with 18 bases separating them. The CDR3 is made up of 16 amino acids. CDR3 in DNA: TGTGCCACCAGGGCCATACGGTGGGCAACTAATGAAAAACTGTTTTTT. This codes for CATRAIRWATNEKLFF.

This chain joins TRBV28 and TRBJ2-1; 10 bases match TRBD2. CDR1 and CDR2 (germline): MDHEN, SYDVKM. This CDR3 spans 18 amino acids. The J segment lost 2 bases and the V segment lost 1 base, leaving 8 bases of the junction unmatched. The CDR3 sequence: CASSLFPQTSGTYNEQFF. As DNA, the CDR3 is TGTGCCAGCAGTTTATTCCCCCAAACTAGCGGGACCTACAATGAGCAGTTCTTC. The full variable domain, in which reference TRBV28 and TRBJ2-1 provide the parts outside the CDR3, is DVKVTQSSRYLVKRTGEKVFLECVQDMDHENMFWYRQDPGLGLRLIYFSYDVKMKEKGDIPEGYSVSREKKERFSLILESASTNQTSMYLCASSLFPQTSGTYNEQFFGPGTRLTVL.

The V call is TRBV19, the J call TRBJ1-4; no clear D. Germline V gives CDR1 LNHDA, CDR2 SQIVND (reference sequence). The ends were cut back, 3 bases at V and 6 bases at J, with 14 bases in the middle. This CDR3 is built from 15 residues. CDR3 protein: CASSMGGGPHEKLFF. The CDR3 nucleotides read TGTGCCAGTAGTATGGGTGGAGGGCCGCATGAAAAACTGTTTTTT.

The rearrangement joins TRBV5-1 to TRBJ1-5; TRBD1 matches 7 bases. CDR3 length: 15 residues. Looked up from germline, CDR1 is SGHRS and CDR2 is YFSETQ. V lost 4 bases and J lost 3; bases outside the gene matches: 7. For the CDR3, the DNA is TGCGCCAGCAGCCCGACAGGGATCCTCAATCAGCCCCAGCATTTT. It is translated as CASSPTGILNQPQHF.

The V gene is TRBV30, the J gene TRBJ2-5; D is undetermined. The DNA end is a closer match to TRBJ2-7, so the J assignment may be wrong. Germline CDR1 is GTSNPN and CDR2 is SVGIG (reference sequence). CDR3 length: 12 amino acids. The CDR3 region has the DNA TGTGCCTGGAAACCGACTGGTCTCGAGCAGTACTTC. It yields the protein CAWKPTGLEQYF.

The V call is TRBV2, the J call TRBJ1-2, with D maybe TRBD1 (5 bases). Germline V gene sequence: CDR1 SNHLY, CDR2 FYNNEI. V was cut by 6 bases and J by 0 bases, with 11 bases left in between. The CDR3 spans 14 residues. The CDR3 protein is CASSGTKTNYGYTF. DNA for the CDR3: TGTGCCAGCAGCGGGACGAAAACTAACTATGGCTACACCTTC.

The chain employs TRBV25-1 and TRBJ2-1; perhaps TRBD2 as D (6 bases). CDR1 and CDR2 from the germline V gene are MGHDK and SYGVNS. This CDR3 is 15 amino acids long. Deletions cut 2 bases from V and 1 base from J, with 9 bases between. The CDR3 spells CASSEGGSSYNEQFF. CDR3 nucleotides: TGTGCCAGCAGTGAAGGGGGGAGTTCCTACAATGAGCAGTTCTTC.

The CDR3 loop reads CASSTGLAGAADTQYF. The CDR3 nucleotides are TGTGCCAGCAGCACGGGACTAGCGGGAGCTGCAGATACGCAGTATTTT. V and J are TRBV7-3 and TRBJ2-3; TRBD2 agrees at 14 bases. V dropped 5 bases and J dropped 4; count of bases not matched to a gene: 5. CDR3 length: 16 amino acids. The germline V gene has CDR1 SGHTA and CDR2 FQGTGA. Drawing the rest from reference TRBV7-3 and TRBJ2-3, the complete variable domain is GAGVSQTPSNKVTEKGKYVELRCDPISGHTALYWYRQSLGQGPEFLIYFQGTGAADDSGLPNDRFFAVRPEGSVSTLKIQRTERGDSAVYLCASSTGLAGAADTQYFGPGTRLTVL.

The chain couples TRBV11-2 to TRBJ1-1, with D unclear. The CDR3 sequence is 12 residues long. V was cut by 5 bases and J by 4 bases, with 8 bases left in between. Germline assignment: CDR1 SGHAT and CDR2 FQNNGV. For the CDR3, the DNA is TGTGCCAGCAGCCGGGAACGCACTGAAGCTTTCTTT. Protein: CASSRERTEAFF. The full variable domain, completed using reference TRBV11-2 and TRBJ1-1, is EAGVAQSPRYKIIEKRQSVAFWCNPISGHATLYWYQQILGQGPKLLIQFQNNGVVDDSQLPKDRFSAERLKGVDSTLKIQPAKLEDSAVYLCASSRERTEAFFGQGTRLTVV.

This chain joins TRBV29-1 and TRBJ2-1; D might be TRBD1 or TRBD2, each matching 5 bases. Germline CDR1 SQVTM, CDR2 ANQGSEA. The CDR3 sequence is 14 residues long. Deletions cut 4 bases from V and 8 bases from J, with 18 bases between. The CDR3 DNA is TGCAGCGTTGGCCGGACTGGACTGGGGGATGAGCAGTTCTTC. This sequence encodes CSVGRTGLGDEQFF.